Listed below are T cell receptor beta chains from one sample, sequenced in a study of Ad26.COV2.S vaccination and SARS-CoV-2 variants. Method: immunoSEQ multiplex PCR; TCRdb's copy keeps in-frame clones and lacks some. The sample holds about 350,000 clones, about 85% seen once. The starting material was peripheral blood, obtained in a trial of Ad26.COV2.S vaccine versus placebo. The receptors come from a person aged 18-60 years who received the Ad26.COV2.S COVID-19 vaccine or a placebo. Each CDR3 is given with its conserved first and last residue. A D gene is named only where the DNA matches it firmly. Not all rows give a size; the values are once, few, many and, for expanded clones, a class.

CDR3 protein	CDR3 DNA	D gene	V gene	J gene	clone size
CASRRGTNNEQFF	TGTGCCAGCAGACGGGGGACTAACAATGAGCAGTTCTTC	TRBD2	TRBV2	TRBJ2-1	NA
CASSPWVAGTGADTQYF	TGTGCCAGCAGCCCCTGGGTAGCGGGAACCGGGGCAGATACGCAGTATTTT	TRBD2	TRBV27	TRBJ2-3	NA
CASSQTQGAGWDEQFF	TGCGCCAGCAGCCAGACGCAGGGGGCTGGTTGGGATGAGCAGTTCTTC	TRBD1	TRBV4-3	TRBJ2-1	NA
CAWNSGGSSYEQYF	TGTGCCTGGAATAGCGGGGGGTCGTCCTACGAGCAGTACTTC	TRBD2	TRBV30	TRBJ2-7	NA
CATSRDGRYGYTF	TGTGCCACCAGCAGAGATGGAAGATATGGCTACACCTTC	NA	TRBV15	TRBJ1-2	NA
CASSLAGTGEIGNTEAFF	TGTGCCAGCAGCTTAGCTGGGACAGGGGAGATTGGGAACACTGAAGCTTTCTTT	TRBD1	TRBV7-6	TRBJ1-1	NA
CASSPNGGNEKLFF	TGTGCCAGCTCACCGAACGGTGGTAATGAAAAACTGTTTTTT	NA	TRBV18	TRBJ1-4	once
CASSQWVRRGEGDTQYF	TGCGCCAGCAGCCAATGGGTGCGGCGGGGGGAGGGGGATACGCAGTATTTT	TRBD2	TRBV4-3	TRBJ2-3	NA
CAINQGVGNTEAFF	TGTGCCATCAACCAAGGGGTGGGGAACACTGAAGCTTTCTTT	NA	TRBV10-3	TRBJ1-1	NA
CASSRAGPADNEQFF	TGTGCCAGCAGCCGCGCCGGGCCAGCGGACAATGAGCAGTTCTTC	NA	TRBV11-2	TRBJ2-1	NA
CASSRGHDYYSNQPQHF	TGCGCCAGCAGCCGAGGACACGACTATTATAGCAATCAGCCCCAGCATTTT	NA	TRBV4-3	TRBJ1-5	NA
CASSFAGAQADTQYF	TGTGCCAGCAGTTTCGCGGGGGCGCAGGCAGATACGCAGTATTTT	NA	TRBV6-5	TRBJ2-3	NA
CASSPGTGDYNEQFF	TGTGCCAGCAGCCCCGGGACAGGGGATTACAATGAGCAGTTCTTC	TRBD1	TRBV5-6	TRBJ2-1	NA
CASSTNTATDTQYF	TGTGCCAGCAGCACCAATACAGCTACAGATACGCAGTATTTT	NA	TRBV9	TRBJ2-3	many
CASSLDDRNYGYTF	TGCGCCAGCAGCTTGGACGACAGGAACTATGGCTACACCTTC	NA	TRBV5-1	TRBJ1-2	NA
CAGSRESNTGELFF	TGTGCCGGCAGCCGGGAATCGAACACCGGGGAGCTGTTTTTT	NA	TRBV14	TRBJ2-2	NA
CASSQTQGVYEQYF	TGTGCCAGCAGCCAAACACAGGGGGTCTACGAGCAGTACTTC	TRBD1	TRBV3-1/TRBV3-2	TRBJ2-7	NA
CASSEARGYTQYF	TGTGCCAGCAGTGAAGCCAGGGGTTATACGCAGTATTTT	NA	TRBV6-1	TRBJ2-3	NA
CATSSGSRTDTQYF	TGTGCCACCTCTAGCGGGAGTCGGACAGATACGCAGTATTTT	TRBD2	TRBV19	TRBJ2-3	NA
CASSQDLAISYEQYF	TGTGCCAGCAGCCAAGATCTAGCGATATCCTACGAGCAGTACTTC	NA	TRBV3-1/TRBV3-2	TRBJ2-7	once
CASSSGIYSGNTIYF	TGTGCCAGCTCATCCGGGATTTACTCTGGAAACACCATATATTTT	NA	TRBV18	TRBJ1-3	NA
CASSLAFDRDRQPQHF	TGTGCCAGCTCACTCGCCTTCGACAGGGACCGACAGCCCCAGCATTTT	TRBD1	TRBV18	TRBJ1-5	many
CASSYDPSGVDEQFF	TGTGCCAGCAGTTATGATCCTAGCGGGGTGGATGAGCAGTTCTTC	TRBD2	TRBV6-9	TRBJ2-1	NA
CASSDVTRGEEQFF	TGTGCCAGCAGTGATGTTACTAGGGGTGAAGAGCAGTTCTTC	NA	TRBV25-1	TRBJ2-1	NA
CAISEGESSGANVLTF	TGTGCCATCAGTGAAGGAGAAAGCTCTGGGGCCAACGTCCTGACTTTC	NA	TRBV10-3	TRBJ2-6	NA
CASSLRLNTEAFF	TGCGCCAGCAGCTTGAGGCTGAACACTGAAGCTTTCTTT	NA	TRBV5-1	TRBJ1-1	NA
CASRYTGELFF	TGTGCCAGCAGGTACACCGGGGAGCTGTTTTTT	NA	TRBV12-3/TRBV12-4	TRBJ2-2	NA
CASSPRADNTDTQYF	TGTGCCAGCAGCCCCAGGGCAGATAACACAGATACGCAGTATTTT	NA	TRBV7-9	TRBJ2-3	NA
CASSLRGGQDTDTQYF	TGTGCCAGCAGCTTAAGGGGAGGGCAGGACACAGATACGCAGTATTTT	TRBD2	TRBV7-6	TRBJ2-3	NA
CASSLGDRDFNYGYTF	TGTGCCAGCAGCTTAGGAGACAGGGATTTTAACTATGGCTACACCTTC	TRBD1	TRBV7-9	TRBJ1-2	NA
CASTGAGGHNEQFF	TGTGCCAGCACCGGAGCGGGGGGGCACAATGAGCAGTTCTTC	TRBD2	TRBV9	TRBJ2-1	once
CASTRRENSYNSPLHF	TGTGCCAGCACCCGGAGGGAGAACTCCTATAATTCACCCCTCCACTTT	NA	TRBV9	TRBJ1-6	few
CATSREWGSYNEQFF	TGTGCCACCAGCAGAGAATGGGGCTCCTACAATGAGCAGTTCTTC	NA	TRBV15	TRBJ2-1	NA
CASSLALETQYF	TGTGCCAGCAGCTTAGCACTTGAGACCCAGTACTTC	NA	TRBV7-9	TRBJ2-5	NA
CASSWDRATHSPLHF	TGTGCCAGCAGCTGGGACCGGGCCACACATTCACCCCTCCACTTT	NA	TRBV7-8	TRBJ1-6	NA
CASSLGTPTGELFF	TGTGCCAGCAGTTTGGGGACTCCGACTGGGGAGCTGTTTTTT	NA	TRBV28	TRBJ2-2	NA
CASSPPGPTNYYEQYF	TGTGCCAGCAGCCCCCCCGGGCCTACTAATTACTACGAGCAGTACTTC	NA	TRBV7-9	TRBJ2-7	NA
CASSYSLLAGGYQETQYF	TGTGCCAGCAGTTACTCGTTACTAGCGGGGGGGTACCAAGAGACCCAGTACTTC	TRBD2	TRBV6-2/TRBV6-3	TRBJ2-5	NA
CASSRTGVGYEQYF	TGTGCCAGCAGTAGGACAGGGGTGGGTTACGAGCAGTACTTC	TRBD1	TRBV6-5	TRBJ2-7	many
CASSVGGQGYYGYTF	TGCGCCAGCAGTGTTGGGGGACAGGGGTACTATGGCTACACCTTC	TRBD1	TRBV10-2	TRBJ1-2	NA
CASSVRAGGAKNIQYF	TGTGCCAGCAGCGTTAGAGCGGGAGGGGCCAAAAACATTCAGTACTTC	TRBD2	TRBV9	TRBJ2-4	few
CASSPGGPLHF	TGTGCCAGCAGCCCCGGGGGACCCCTCCACTTT	NA	TRBV2	TRBJ1-6	NA
CASSVDGRGTSEAFF	TGTGCCAGCAGCGTAGATGGCAGGGGGACGTCTGAAGCTTTCTTT	TRBD1	TRBV9	TRBJ1-1	once
CASSYVVHSNTEAFF	TGTGCCAGCAGTTACGTGGTACACTCGAACACTGAAGCTTTCTTT	NA	TRBV6-5	TRBJ1-1	NA
CASSFTGFHEQYF	TGTGCCAGCAGTTTTACAGGGTTCCACGAGCAGTACTTC	NA	TRBV6-5	TRBJ2-7	few
CASSYRWGTASYGYTF	TGTGCCAGCAGTTACCGGTGGGGGACCGCATCTTATGGCTACACCTTC	NA	TRBV6-2/TRBV6-3	TRBJ1-2	NA
CASSPGRTSGRSSSTDTQYF	TGTGCCAGCTCACCAGGGAGGACTAGCGGGAGAAGTTCTAGCACAGATACGCAGTATTTT	TRBD2	TRBV18	TRBJ2-3	NA
CASSLGRTYNEQFF	TGTGCCAGCAGTTTGGGTCGAACCTACAATGAGCAGTTCTTC	NA	TRBV28	TRBJ2-1	NA
CASSGQGERPQHF	TGTGCCAGCTCGGGACAGGGAGAGAGGCCCCAGCATTTT	TRBD1	TRBV18	TRBJ1-5	NA
CAWSRGGDTDTQYF	TGTGCCTGGAGTCGGGGCGGGGACACAGATACGCAGTATTTT	NA	TRBV30	TRBJ2-3	NA
CASSPPGGNTEAFF	TGTGCCAGCTCACCACCTGGGGGGAACACTGAAGCTTTCTTT	NA	TRBV18	TRBJ1-1	NA
CASSPDRGPENTGELFF	TGCGCCAGCAGCCCGGACAGGGGTCCAGAGAACACCGGGGAGCTGTTTTTT	TRBD1	TRBV4-1	TRBJ2-2	NA
CASSLAGTGRYEQYF	TGTGCCAGCAGCTTAGCCGGGACAGGGCGTTACGAGCAGTACTTC	TRBD1	TRBV13	TRBJ2-7	NA
CASSLALAGGPKPSTDTQYF	TGTGCCAGCAGCTTAGCCCTAGCGGGAGGCCCTAAACCTAGCACAGATACGCAGTATTTT	TRBD2	TRBV7-8	TRBJ2-3	few
CASSQGTSGSQETQYF	TGCGCCAGCAGCCAAGGGACTAGCGGGTCCCAAGAGACCCAGTACTTC	TRBD2	TRBV4-3	TRBJ2-5	NA